This is a list of T cell receptor beta chains from one sample in a study of PD-1 blockade in classical Hodgkin lymphoma. Only in-frame clones appear in the TCRdb table, and some are missing; sequencing was by immunoSEQ multiplex PCR. The sample includes some 110,000 clones, roughly 89% of them seen just once. The source material was peripheral blood mononuclear cells (PBMCs), sampled before the fourth cycle of nivolumab. The receptors were gathered from a human donor with classical Hodgkin lymphoma. The CDR3 runs from the conserved cysteine through the conserved F or W. A D gene is named only where the DNA matches it firmly. Clone sizes are given selectively: once, few, many, or a class where the clone is expanded.

TRBD1	TRBV27	TRBJ2-7	NA	CASGGTGTYEQYF	TGTGCCAGCGGGGGGACAGGGACCTACGAGCAGTACTTC
NA	TRBV5-1	TRBJ2-7	NA	CASSPGSTGFTYEQYF	TGCGCCAGCAGCCCGGGATCAACAGGATTCACCTACGAGCAGTACTTC
NA	TRBV19	TRBJ1-5	once	CASSIGAGYQPQHF	TGTGCCAGTAGTATTGGCGCGGGGTATCAGCCCCAGCATTTT
TRBD2	TRBV11-1	TRBJ2-1	few	CASSPPSAGGGNEQFF	TGTGCCAGCAGCCCTCCCTCAGCGGGAGGTGGCAATGAGCAGTTCTTC
TRBD2	TRBV5-1	TRBJ2-3	NA	CASSIPLAGGADTQYF	TGCGCCAGCAGCATCCCCTTAGCGGGAGGGGCAGATACGCAGTATTTT
NA	TRBV12-5	TRBJ1-1	NA	CASGLPTGEAFF	TGTGCTAGTGGTCTCCCGACAGGAGAAGCTTTCTTT
TRBD2	TRBV7-2	TRBJ2-1	NA	CASSPTSGPSYNEQFF	TGTGCCAGCAGCCCCACTAGCGGCCCCTCCTACAATGAGCAGTTCTTC
TRBD1	TRBV7-6	TRBJ1-3	few	CASSAGQAASGNTIYF	TGTGCCAGCAGCGCCGGACAGGCAGCCTCTGGAAACACCATATATTTT
NA	TRBV4-3	TRBJ1-1	NA	CASSQGWGLEAFF	TGCGCCAGCAGCCAAGGATGGGGTCTAGAAGCTTTCTTT
NA	TRBV2	TRBJ1-3	NA	CASIPEVSGNTIYF	TGTGCCAGCATTCCCGAGGTCTCTGGAAACACCATATATTTT
TRBD2	TRBV29-1	TRBJ2-2	few	CSVVGLAGGVGELFF	TGCAGCGTTGTCGGTTTAGCGGGAGGGGTCGGGGAGCTGTTTTTT
NA	TRBV30	TRBJ2-2	NA	CAWRYRAAGELFF	TGTGCCTGGAGGTATAGGGCAGCCGGGGAGCTGTTTTTT
NA	TRBV9	TRBJ2-1	NA	CASSVDGDYNEQFF	TGTGCCAGCAGCGTAGACGGCGACTACAATGAGCAGTTCTTC
NA	TRBV6-6	TRBJ2-4	NA	CASTLWEGGGKNIQYF	TGTGCCAGCACCCTCTGGGAGGGAGGGGGCAAAAACATTCAGTACTTC
NA	TRBV6-5	TRBJ1-2	NA	CASSYSTPTSEGGYTF	TGTGCCAGCAGTTACTCGACTCCGACTTCAGAAGGGGGCTACACCTTC
NA	TRBV15	TRBJ1-1	NA	CATSRDQLNTEAFF	TGTGCCACCAGCAGAGACCAGTTGAACACTGAAGCTTTCTTT
NA	TRBV4-2	TRBJ2-2	few	CASWDGNTGELFF	TGTGCCAGCTGGGACGGGAACACCGGGGAGCTGTTTTTT
TRBD1	TRBV19	TRBJ1-2	NA	CASSTAWTGHYGYTF	TGTGCCAGTAGTACGGCCTGGACAGGACACTATGGCTACACCTTC
NA	TRBV11-3	TRBJ2-3	NA	CASSSHTDTQYF	TGTGCCAGCAGCTCCCATACAGATACGCAGTATTTT
TRBD2	TRBV10-1	TRBJ2-1	NA	CASSKREGLEQFF	TGCGCCAGCTCGAAGCGGGAGGGCCTTGAGCAGTTCTTC
NA	TRBV2	TRBJ2-5	NA	CASSEAGYGGKGETQYF	TGTGCCAGCAGTGAAGCGGGTTATGGGGGGAAAGGAGAGACCCAGTACTTC
NA	TRBV6-5	TRBJ1-4	NA	CASSDGGSDEKLFF	TGTGCCAGCAGTGATGGGGGGTCGGATGAAAAACTGTTTTTT
TRBD1	TRBV6-5	TRBJ2-7	many	CASKQTGSGEQYF	TGTGCCAGCAAACAGACAGGGTCCGGTGAGCAGTACTTC
NA	TRBV10-3	TRBJ2-5	NA	CAISGGYQETQYF	TGTGCCATCAGTGGGGGCTACCAAGAGACCCAGTACTTC
TRBD2	TRBV28	TRBJ2-7	NA	CASKAGLREQYF	TGTGCCAGCAAAGCGGGGCTGAGGGAGCAGTACTTC
NA	TRBV4-1	TRBJ2-3	NA	CASSQVGTDTQYF	TGCGCCAGCAGCCAAGTGGGCACAGATACGCAGTATTTT
NA	TRBV6-1	TRBJ2-5	NA	CASSMDGTPERKYF	TGTGCCAGCAGCATGGACGGGACTCCCGAGAGAAAGTACTTC
NA	TRBV30	TRBJ1-4	NA	CAWTGDSNEKLFF	TGTGCCTGGACAGGGGATAGCAATGAAAAACTGTTTTTT
NA	TRBV7-6	TRBJ1-1	NA	CASSLWGGADTEAFF	TGTGCCAGCAGCTTATGGGGGGGCGCGGATACTGAAGCTTTCTTT
NA	TRBV7-2	TRBJ1-4	NA	CASSLGHPNEKLFF	TGTGCCAGCAGCTTAGGACACCCGAATGAAAAACTGTTTTTT
NA	TRBV10-2	TRBJ1-1	NA	CASSEGISAFF	TGCGCCAGCAGTGAAGGGATTTCGGCTTTCTTT
TRBD2	TRBV19	TRBJ2-1	once	CASSLPGLRGYDEQFF	TGTGCCAGTAGTTTACCGGGACTACGAGGCTACGATGAGCAGTTCTTC
NA	TRBV14	TRBJ1-3	NA	CASSQDRGSGNTIYF	TGTGCCAGCAGCCAAGATCGGGGCTCCGGAAACACCATATATTTT
NA	TRBV6-5	TRBJ1-3	NA	CASSYSPGSSGNTIYF	TGTGCCAGCAGTTACTCCCCCGGAAGCTCTGGAAACACCATATATTTT
NA	TRBV30	TRBJ2-7	NA	CAWSPAGISYEQYF	TGTGCCTGGAGTCCAGCGGGCATCTCCTACGAGCAGTACTTC
NA	TRBV5-6	TRBJ2-3	NA	CASKGRQDTQYF	TGTGCCAGCAAGGGGAGGCAAGATACGCAGTATTTT
TRBD1	TRBV7-8	TRBJ2-5	few	CASSLRDRGPAETQYF	TGTGCCAGCAGCTTACGGGACAGGGGCCCTGCGGAGACCCAGTACTTC
NA	TRBV30	TRBJ2-1	NA	CAWSVQGYEQFF	TGTGCCTGGAGTGTTCAGGGCTATGAGCAGTTCTTC
NA	TRBV5-4	TRBJ1-2	NA	CASSQDRAGGGYGYTF	TGCGCCAGCAGCCAAGATCGAGCAGGCGGGGGGTATGGCTACACCTTC
NA	TRBV9	TRBJ2-3	NA	CASSPSGHTDTQYF	TGTGCCAGCAGCCCCAGCGGCCACACAGATACGCAGTATTTT
TRBD1	TRBV5-1	TRBJ2-3	NA	CASSSPGGILGDTQYF	TGCGCCAGCAGCTCCCCAGGGGGCATCCTGGGGGATACGCAGTATTTT
NA	TRBV4-1	TRBJ2-3	NA	CASSLANTDTQYF	TGCGCCAGCAGCCTAGCAAACACAGATACGCAGTATTTT
NA	TRBV5-8	TRBJ2-7	few	CASSLSEGPVGEQYF	TGTGCCAGCAGCTTGTCGGAGGGCCCGGTTGGCGAGCAGTACTTC
NA	TRBV6-5	TRBJ1-5	NA	CASSYSGGAYQPQHF	TGTGCCAGCAGTTACTCGGGGGGGGCATATCAGCCCCAGCATTTT
TRBD1	TRBV6-5	TRBJ1-1	NA	CASSYSLGTGATEAFF	TGTGCCAGCAGTTACTCCTTGGGGACAGGGGCGACTGAAGCTTTCTTT
NA	TRBV20-1	TRBJ1-2	NA	CSASVDYGYTF	TGCAGTGCTAGTGTTGACTATGGCTACACCTTC
NA	TRBV7-9	TRBJ2-7	once	CASSSMGGEQYF	TGTGCCAGCAGCTCAATGGGGGGCGAGCAGTACTTC
TRBD1	TRBV19	TRBJ2-7	NA	CASSWGQGASYEQYF	TGTGCCAGTAGTTGGGGACAGGGCGCCTCCTACGAGCAGTACTTC
NA	TRBV27	TRBJ2-1	few	CASSWNPPSAAAPISYNEQFF	TGTGCCAGCAGTTGGAACCCCCCGTCGGCAGCTGCACCTATCTCCTACAATGAGCAGTTCTTC